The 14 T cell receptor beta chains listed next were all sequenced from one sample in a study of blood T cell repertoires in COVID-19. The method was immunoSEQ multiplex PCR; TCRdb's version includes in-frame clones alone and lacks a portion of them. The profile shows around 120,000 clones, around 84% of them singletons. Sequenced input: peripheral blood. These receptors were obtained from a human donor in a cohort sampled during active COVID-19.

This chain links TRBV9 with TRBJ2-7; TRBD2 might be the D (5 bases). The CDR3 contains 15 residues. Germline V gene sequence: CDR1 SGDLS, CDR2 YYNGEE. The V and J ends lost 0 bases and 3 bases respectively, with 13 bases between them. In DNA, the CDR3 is TGTGCCAGCAGCGTAGGGCACGGGAAGATCTACGAGCAGTACTTC. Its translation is CASSVGHGKIYEQYF.

The CDR3 here is CASSDRQGGSEKLFF. CDR3 bases: TGTGCCAGCAGCGACCGACAGGGGGGAAGTGAAAAACTGTTTTTT. The V call is TRBV5-4, the J call TRBJ1-4; 9 bases are shared with TRBD1. V was clipped by 4 bases and J by 7 bases; unmatched bases: 8. Germline CDR1 and CDR2: SGHNT and YYREEE (reference sequence). CDR3 length: 15 amino acids.

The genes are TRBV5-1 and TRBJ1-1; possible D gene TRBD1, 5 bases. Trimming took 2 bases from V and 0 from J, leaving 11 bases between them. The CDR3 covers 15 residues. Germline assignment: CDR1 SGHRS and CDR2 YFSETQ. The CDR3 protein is CASSFGGRLNTEAFF. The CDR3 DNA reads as TGCGCCAGCAGCTTCGGGGGGAGACTGAACACTGAAGCTTTCTTT.

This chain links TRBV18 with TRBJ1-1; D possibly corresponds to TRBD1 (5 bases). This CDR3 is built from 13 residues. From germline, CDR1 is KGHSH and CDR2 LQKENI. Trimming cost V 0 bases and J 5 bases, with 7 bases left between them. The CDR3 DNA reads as TGTGCCAGCTCACCACCGGCAGGGACTGAAGCTTTCTTT. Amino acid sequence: CASSPPAGTEAFF.

The CDR3 region is CASSLDRGGYNEQFF. The CDR3 nucleotides are TGTGCCAGCAGCTTAGACCGGGGGGGCTACAATGAGCAGTTCTTC. The chain is built from TRBV7-2 and TRBJ2-1, with TRBD2 matching over 8 bases. CDR3 size: 15 residues. CDR1 is SGHTA, CDR2 FQGNSA, per germline. V shed 1 base, J shed 3 bases, and the junction held 2 bases outside the gene matches.

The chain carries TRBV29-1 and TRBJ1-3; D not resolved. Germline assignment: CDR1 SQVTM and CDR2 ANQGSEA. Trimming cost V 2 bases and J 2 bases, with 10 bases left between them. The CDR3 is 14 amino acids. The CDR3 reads CSVEHGVAGNTIYF. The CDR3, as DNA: TGCAGCGTTGAACACGGGGTCGCTGGAAACACCATATATTTT.

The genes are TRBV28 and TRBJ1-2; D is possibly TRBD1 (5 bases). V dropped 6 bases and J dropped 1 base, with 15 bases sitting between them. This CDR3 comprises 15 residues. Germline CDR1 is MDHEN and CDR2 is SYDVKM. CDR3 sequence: CASRRIQENNYGYTF. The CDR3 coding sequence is TGTGCCAGCAGAAGGATACAGGAAAATAACTATGGCTACACCTTC.

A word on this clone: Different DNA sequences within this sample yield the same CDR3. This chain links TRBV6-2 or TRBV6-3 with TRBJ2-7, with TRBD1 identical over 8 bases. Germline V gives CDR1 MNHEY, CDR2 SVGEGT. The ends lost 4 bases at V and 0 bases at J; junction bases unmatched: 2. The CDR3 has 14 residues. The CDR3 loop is CASSSGGGSYEQYF. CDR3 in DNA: TGTGCCAGCAGTTCAGGGGGCGGCTCCTACGAGCAGTACTTC.

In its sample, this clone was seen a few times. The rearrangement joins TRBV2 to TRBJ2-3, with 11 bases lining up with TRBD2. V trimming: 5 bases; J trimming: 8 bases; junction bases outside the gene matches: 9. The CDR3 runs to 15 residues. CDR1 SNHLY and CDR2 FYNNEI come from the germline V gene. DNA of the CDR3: TGTGCCAGCAGTCCGACTAGCGGGGAACTTACTACGCAGTATTTT. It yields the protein CASSPTSGELTTQYF.

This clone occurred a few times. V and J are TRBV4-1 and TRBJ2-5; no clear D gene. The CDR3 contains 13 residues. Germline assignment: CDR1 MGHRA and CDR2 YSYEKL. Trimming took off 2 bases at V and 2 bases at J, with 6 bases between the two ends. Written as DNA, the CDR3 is TGCGCCAGCAGCCAATTCTTACAAGAGACCCAGTACTTC. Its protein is CASSQFLQETQYF.

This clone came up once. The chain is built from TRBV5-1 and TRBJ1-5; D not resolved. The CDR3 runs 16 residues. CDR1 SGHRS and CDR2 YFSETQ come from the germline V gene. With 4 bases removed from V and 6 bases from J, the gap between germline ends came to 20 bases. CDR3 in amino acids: CASSHRTYRWGQPQHF. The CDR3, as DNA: TGCGCCAGCAGCCATCGGACTTACCGATGGGGTCAGCCCCAGCATTTT. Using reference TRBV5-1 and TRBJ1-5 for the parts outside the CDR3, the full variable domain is KAGVTQTPRYLIKTRGQQVTLSCSPISGHRSVSWYQQTPGQGLQFLFEYFSETQRNKGNFPGRFSGRQFSNSRSEMNVSTLELGDSALYLCASSHRTYRWGQPQHFGDGTRLSIL.

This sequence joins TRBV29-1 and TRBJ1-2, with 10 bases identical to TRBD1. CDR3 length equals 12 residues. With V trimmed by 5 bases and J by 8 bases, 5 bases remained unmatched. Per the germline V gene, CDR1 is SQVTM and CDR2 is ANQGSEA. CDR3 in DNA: TGCAGCGTTTCCCGGACAGGGGGAGGCTACACCTTC. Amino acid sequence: CSVSRTGGGYTF.

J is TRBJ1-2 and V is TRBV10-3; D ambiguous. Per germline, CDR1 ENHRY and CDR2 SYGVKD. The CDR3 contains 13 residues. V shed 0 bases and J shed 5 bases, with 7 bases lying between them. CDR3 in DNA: TGTGCCATCAGTGAGTCGATGACTTATGGCTACACCTTC. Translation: CAISESMTYGYTF.

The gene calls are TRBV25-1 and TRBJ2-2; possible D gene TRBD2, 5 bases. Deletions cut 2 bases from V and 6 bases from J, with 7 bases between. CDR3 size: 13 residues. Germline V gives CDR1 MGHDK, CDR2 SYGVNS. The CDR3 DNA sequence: TGTGCCAGCAGTGAACTCGGGGCCGGGGAGCTGTTTTTT. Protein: CASSELGAGELFF.